The rows below give T cell receptor beta chains drawn from one sample of a study of blood T cell repertoires in COVID-19. Clones were read by immunoSEQ multiplex PCR, and TCRdb kept only the in-frame ones, dropping some. The data contain approximately 40,000 clones, roughly 84% of them singletons. The sequencing sample was made of peripheral blood. These receptors were taken from a human donor in a cohort sampled during active COVID-19. CDR3s include the opening cysteine and the closing phenylalanine or tryptophan. Each record gives: V gene, J gene, clone size, D gene, CDR3 protein, CDR3 DNA. The D gene is left open where the match is weak. The size entry is marked missing in some rows and otherwise reads once, few, many or a size class.

V: TRBV3-1/TRBV3-2
J: TRBJ1-6
size: .
D: TRBD1
CDR3: CASSPRDRINSPLHF
DNA: TGTGCCAGCAGCCCGAGGGACAGAATTAATTCACCCCTCCACTTT

V: TRBV2
J: TRBJ2-2
size: .
D: TRBD1
CDR3: CASSSQGQNTGELFF
DNA: TGTGCCAGCAGTTCACAGGGGCAGAACACCGGGGAGCTGTTTTTT

V: TRBV7-9
J: TRBJ2-4
size: .
D: TRBD2
CDR3: CASSLLAGVGNIQYF
DNA: TGTGCCAGCAGCTTGCTAGCGGGGGTAGGAAACATTCAGTACTTC

V: TRBV5-1
J: TRBJ2-6
size: .
D: TRBD2
CDR3: CASSLDSWAGVFSGANVLTF
DNA: TGCGCCAGCAGCTTGGATTCGTGGGCGGGGGTGTTTTCTGGGGCCAACGTCCTGACTTTC

V: TRBV24-1
J: TRBJ1-1
size: .
D: TRBD1
CDR3: CATNERDRVNTEAFF
DNA: TGTGCCACCAATGAAAGGGACAGGGTAAACACTGAAGCTTTCTTT

V: TRBV5-1
J: TRBJ1-1
size: .
D: TRBD1
CDR3: CASSLDRDSVLNTEAFF
DNA: TGCGCCAGCAGCCTGGACCGGGACAGCGTACTGAACACTGAAGCTTTCTTT

V: TRBV11-2
J: TRBJ2-7
size: .
D: .
CDR3: CASSRRGGGINEQYF
DNA: TGTGCCAGCAGCCGAAGGGGGGGCGGGATCAACGAGCAGTACTTC

V: TRBV27
J: TRBJ2-7
size: .
D: .
CDR3: CASSRGYEQYF
DNA: TGTGCCAGCAGTAGAGGGTACGAGCAGTACTTC

V: TRBV4-1
J: TRBJ2-2
size: .
D: .
CDR3: CASRSSAGLAGELFF
DNA: TGCGCCAGCAGGTCTAGCGCGGGTTTGGCCGGGGAGCTGTTTTTT

V: TRBV7-6
J: TRBJ2-3
size: .
D: .
CDR3: CASSTSQETSTDTQYF
DNA: TGTGCCAGCAGTACCTCACAGGAGACTAGCACAGATACGCAGTATTTT

V: TRBV7-9
J: TRBJ1-1
size: .
D: TRBD1
CDR3: CASGTGSPEAFF
DNA: TGTGCCTCGGGGACAGGGAGCCCTGAAGCTTTCTTT

V: TRBV18
J: TRBJ1-1
size: once
D: TRBD1
CDR3: CASSLSTGGNTEAFF
DNA: TGTGCCAGCTCACTCTCGACAGGGGGGAACACTGAAGCTTTCTTT

V: TRBV11-2
J: TRBJ2-7
size: .
D: .
CDR3: CASSLEGLRQSYEQYF
DNA: TGTGCCAGCAGCTTAGAAGGTTTGAGGCAAAGTTACGAGCAGTACTTC

V: TRBV9
J: TRBJ1-1
size: once
D: TRBD1
CDR3: CASSTGTGFRGTEAFF
DNA: TGTGCCAGCAGCACCGGGACAGGGTTTCGGGGGACTGAAGCTTTCTTT

V: TRBV10-2
J: TRBJ1-5
size: .
D: .
CDR3: CASTDTAGVSNQPQHF
DNA: TGCGCCAGCACTGACACGGCAGGGGTTAGCAATCAGCCCCAGCATTTT

V: TRBV10-3
J: TRBJ2-2
size: .
D: TRBD2
CDR3: CATRRGGDTGELFF
DNA: TGTGCCACCCGGCGGGGGGGCGACACCGGGGAGCTGTTTTTT

V: TRBV19
J: TRBJ2-7
size: .
D: TRBD1
CDR3: CASSPPGGLRLGYEQYF
DNA: TGTGCCAGTAGTCCTCCAGGGGGCCTCCGATTAGGTTACGAGCAGTACTTC

V: TRBV6-2/TRBV6-3
J: TRBJ1-2
size: .
D: .
CDR3: CASSPRTDLNYGYTF
DNA: TGTGCCAGCAGTCCAAGGACAGACCTAAACTATGGCTACACCTTC

V: TRBV5-6
J: TRBJ1-5
size: .
D: TRBD1
CDR3: CASSRGQGSIQPQHF
DNA: TGTGCCAGCAGCCGGGGACAGGGGTCAATTCAGCCCCAGCATTTT

V: TRBV29-1
J: TRBJ1-2
size: .
D: .
CDR3: CSVPPTGVYGYTF
DNA: TGCAGCGTACCCCCGACCGGAGTATATGGCTACACCTTC

V: TRBV4-1
J: TRBJ2-1
size: .
D: .
CDR3: CASSGPSGTYNEQFF
DNA: TGCGCCAGCAGCGGACCATCGGGGACCTACAATGAGCAGTTCTTC

V: TRBV20-1
J: TRBJ1-1
size: .
D: .
CDR3: CRAQGGTEAFF
DNA: TGCAGGGCCCAGGGAGGAACTGAAGCTTTCTTT

V: TRBV13
J: TRBJ2-1
size: .
D: TRBD2
CDR3: CASSHRTSGKEPAGNEQFF
DNA: TGTGCCAGCAGCCATCGGACTAGCGGGAAGGAACCCGCAGGGAATGAGCAGTTCTTC

V: TRBV5-6
J: TRBJ1-4
size: .
D: .
CDR3: CASSLDAGPGGSEKLFF
DNA: TGTGCCAGCAGCTTGGACGCGGGCCCGGGAGGTTCCGAAAAACTGTTTTTT

V: TRBV27
J: TRBJ2-3
size: .
D: TRBD1
CDR3: CASSSYGQGNIDTQYF
DNA: TGTGCCAGCAGTTCCTACGGACAGGGGAATATCGATACGCAGTATTTT

V: TRBV18
J: TRBJ1-2
size: .
D: .
CDR3: CASSPGQGLYGYTF
DNA: TGTGCCAGCTCACCAGGCCAGGGCCTCTATGGCTACACCTTC

V: TRBV9
J: TRBJ2-1
size: .
D: TRBD2
CDR3: CASSVRLAGGSNEQFF
DNA: TGTGCCAGCAGCGTAAGACTAGCGGGGGGGTCAAATGAGCAGTTCTTC

V: TRBV7-8
J: TRBJ2-1
size: .
D: TRBD2
CDR3: CASSLLAGGLNNEQFF
DNA: TGTGCCAGCAGCTTACTAGCGGGGGGGCTCAACAATGAGCAGTTCTTC

V: TRBV4-1
J: TRBJ1-5
size: .
D: .
CDR3: CASSQRTEQGNQPQHF
DNA: TGCGCCAGCAGCCAAAGGACAGAGCAGGGGAATCAGCCCCAGCATTTT

V: TRBV27
J: TRBJ1-2
size: .
D: .
CDR3: CASSSGNLGGYTF
DNA: TGTGCCAGCAGTTCGGGTAATTTGGGTGGCTACACCTTC

V: TRBV28
J: TRBJ1-2
size: .
D: TRBD1
CDR3: CASSFYRGTGYTF
DNA: TGTGCCAGCAGTTTTTACAGGGGAACTGGCTACACCTTC